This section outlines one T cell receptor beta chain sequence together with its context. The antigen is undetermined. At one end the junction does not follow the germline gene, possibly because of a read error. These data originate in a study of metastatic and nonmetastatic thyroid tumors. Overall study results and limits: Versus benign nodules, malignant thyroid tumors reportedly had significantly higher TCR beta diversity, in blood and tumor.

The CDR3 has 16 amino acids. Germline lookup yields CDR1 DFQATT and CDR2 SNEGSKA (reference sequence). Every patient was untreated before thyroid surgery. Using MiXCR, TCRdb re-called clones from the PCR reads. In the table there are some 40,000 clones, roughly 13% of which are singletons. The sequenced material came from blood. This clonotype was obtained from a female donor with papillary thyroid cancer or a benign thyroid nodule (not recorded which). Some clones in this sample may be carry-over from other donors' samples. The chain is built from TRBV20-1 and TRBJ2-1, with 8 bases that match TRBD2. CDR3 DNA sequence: TGTAGTGCAGGGTCGGCAAGCGGGAGCTCCTACAATGAGCAGTTATTC. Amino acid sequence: CSAGSASGSSYNEQLF.